This T cell receptor beta chain is from a study of shared clonotypes between healthy human individuals. Study information: The people who gave samples were a couple of women and a few men aged 18 to 49.

Of note for this clone: The antigen is unknown.

The CDR3 spans 14 residues. V was clipped by 4 bases and J by 2 bases, with 12 bases between them. Germline loops: CDR1 SQVTM, CDR2 ANQGSEA. Study observations and caveats: Estimated clonotype richness was generally higher in naive than memory subsets. Clonotypes that were shared across four donors made up roughly 5% of naive CD4 clonotypes. Compared with clonotypes that all four donors shared, non-shared clonotypes had lower generation probabilities.

Method: immunoSEQ multiplex PCR; TCRdb's copy keeps in-frame clones and lacks some. The table lists over a million clones, 75% to 80% of them singletons, with roughly 0.57% in the top ten. This receptor was identified in a man aged 18 to 30 in good health. Some clones in this sample may be carry-over from other donors' samples. The chain employs TRBV29-1 and TRBJ2-1; perhaps TRBD1 as D (6 bases). Sequencing was done on a sample of memory CD4+ T cells from PBMCs. Documented subset: CD45RA-negative fraction. The CDR3 coding sequence is TGCAGCGTTGTCTTGGACAGCCCCTACAATGAGCAGTTCTTC. It is translated as CSVVLDSPYNEQFF.